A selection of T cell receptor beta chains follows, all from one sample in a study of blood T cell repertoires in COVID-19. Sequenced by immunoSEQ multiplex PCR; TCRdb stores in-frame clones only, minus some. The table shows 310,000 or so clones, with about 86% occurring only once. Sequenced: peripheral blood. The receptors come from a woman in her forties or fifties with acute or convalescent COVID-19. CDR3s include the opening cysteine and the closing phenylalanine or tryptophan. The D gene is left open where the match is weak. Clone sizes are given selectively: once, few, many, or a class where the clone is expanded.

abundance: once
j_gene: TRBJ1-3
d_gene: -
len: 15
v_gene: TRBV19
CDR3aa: CASSSLSDSRNTIYF
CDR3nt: TGTGCCAGTAGCTCCCTGTCGGACAGTAGAAACACCATATATTTT

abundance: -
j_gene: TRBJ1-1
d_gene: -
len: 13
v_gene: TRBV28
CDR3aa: CATNLDTNTEAFF
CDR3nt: TGTGCCACCAACCTTGACACGAACACTGAAGCTTTCTTT

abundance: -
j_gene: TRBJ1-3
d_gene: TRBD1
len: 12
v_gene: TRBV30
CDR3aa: CASGQAGNTIYF
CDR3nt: TGTGCCTCGGGACAGGCCGGAAACACCATATATTTT

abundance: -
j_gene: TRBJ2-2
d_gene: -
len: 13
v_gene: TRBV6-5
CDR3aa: CASRVTNTGELFF
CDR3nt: TGTGCCAGCAGGGTTACAAACACCGGGGAGCTGTTTTTT

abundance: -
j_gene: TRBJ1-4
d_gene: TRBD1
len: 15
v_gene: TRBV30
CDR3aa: CAWRAAGTENEKLFF
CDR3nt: TGTGCCTGGAGAGCCGCCGGGACAGAAAATGAAAAACTGTTTTTT

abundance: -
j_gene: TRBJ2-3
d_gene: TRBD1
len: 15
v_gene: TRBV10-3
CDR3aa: CATAAGGINGDTQYF
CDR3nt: TGTGCCACCGCGGCAGGGGGCATTAACGGAGATACGCAGTATTTT

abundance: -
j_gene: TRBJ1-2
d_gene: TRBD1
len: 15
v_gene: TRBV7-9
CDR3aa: CASSSLGQGKGGYTF
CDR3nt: TGTGCCAGCAGCTCTCTGGGACAGGGGAAAGGTGGCTACACCTTC

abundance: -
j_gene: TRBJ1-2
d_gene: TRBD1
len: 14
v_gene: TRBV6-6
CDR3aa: CASSYFQGAYGYTF
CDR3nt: TGTGCCAGCAGTTACTTCCAGGGGGCTTATGGCTACACCTTC

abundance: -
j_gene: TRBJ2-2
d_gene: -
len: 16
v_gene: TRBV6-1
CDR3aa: CASSVPTGLNTGELFF
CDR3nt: TGTGCCAGCAGTGTACCGACGGGTTTGAACACCGGGGAGCTGTTTTTT

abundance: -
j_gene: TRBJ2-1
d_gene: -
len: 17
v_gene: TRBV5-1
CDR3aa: CASSPPGSSSSYNEQFF
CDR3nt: TGCGCCAGCAGCCCCCCCGGGAGCTCGAGCTCCTACAATGAGCAGTTCTTC

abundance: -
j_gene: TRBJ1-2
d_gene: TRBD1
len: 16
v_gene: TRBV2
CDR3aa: CASSTRLGTGGYGYTF
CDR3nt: TGTGCCAGCAGTACCAGATTAGGGACAGGGGGCTATGGCTACACCTTC

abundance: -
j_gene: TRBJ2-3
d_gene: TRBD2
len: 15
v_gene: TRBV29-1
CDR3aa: CSVLLAGGTTDTQYF
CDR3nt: TGCAGCGTCCTTCTAGCGGGAGGCACCACAGATACGCAGTATTTT

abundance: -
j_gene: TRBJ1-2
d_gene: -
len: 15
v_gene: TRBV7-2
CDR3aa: CASSLDGSGNYGYTF
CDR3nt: TGTGCCAGCAGCTTAGATGGTTCGGGTAACTATGGCTACACCTTC

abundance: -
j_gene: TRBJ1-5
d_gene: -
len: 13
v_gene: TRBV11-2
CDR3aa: CASSLGVGKPQHF
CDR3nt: TGTGCCAGCAGCTTAGGCGTGGGCAAGCCCCAGCATTTT

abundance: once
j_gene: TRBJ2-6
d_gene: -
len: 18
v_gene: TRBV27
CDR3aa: CASSPPSGVGSGANVLTF
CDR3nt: TGTGCCAGCAGCCCTCCATCGGGGGTCGGCTCTGGGGCCAACGTCCTGACTTTC

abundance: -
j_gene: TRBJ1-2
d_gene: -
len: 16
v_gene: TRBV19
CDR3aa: CASSLSRDKTNYGYTF
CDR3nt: TGTGCCAGTAGTTTAAGCCGGGACAAGACTAACTATGGCTACACCTTC

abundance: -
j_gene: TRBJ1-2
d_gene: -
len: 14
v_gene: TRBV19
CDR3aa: CASSISVGGYGYTF
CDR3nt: TGTGCCAGTAGTATATCGGTTGGAGGCTATGGCTACACCTTC

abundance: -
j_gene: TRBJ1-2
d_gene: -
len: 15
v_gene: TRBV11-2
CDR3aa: CASSTPRTDNYGYTF
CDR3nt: TGTGCCAGCAGCACTCCTAGGACAGACAACTATGGCTACACCTTC

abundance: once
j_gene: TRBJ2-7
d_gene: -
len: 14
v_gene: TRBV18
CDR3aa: CASSPGHEYYEQYF
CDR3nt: TGTGCCAGCTCACCAGGGCACGAGTACTACGAGCAGTACTTC

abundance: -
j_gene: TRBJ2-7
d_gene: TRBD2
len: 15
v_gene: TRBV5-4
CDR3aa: CASSLGGTSGYEQYF
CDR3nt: TGTGCCAGCAGCTTGGGAGGGACTAGCGGGTACGAGCAGTACTTC

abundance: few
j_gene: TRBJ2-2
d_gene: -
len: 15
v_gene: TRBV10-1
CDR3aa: CASSEGAANTGELFF
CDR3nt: TGCGCCAGCAGTGAAGGGGCGGCGAACACCGGGGAGCTGTTTTTT

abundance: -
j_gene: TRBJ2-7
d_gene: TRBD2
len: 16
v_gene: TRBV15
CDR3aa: CATSREGTSGRYEQYF
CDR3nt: TGTGCCACCAGCAGAGAAGGGACTAGCGGGAGGTACGAGCAGTACTTC

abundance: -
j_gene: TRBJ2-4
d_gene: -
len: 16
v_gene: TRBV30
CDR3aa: CAWSESGSLAKNIQYF
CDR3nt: TGTGCCTGGAGTGAATCCGGGAGTCTGGCCAAAAACATTCAGTACTTC

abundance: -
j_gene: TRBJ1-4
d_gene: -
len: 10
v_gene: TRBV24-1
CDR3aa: CATRGRELFF
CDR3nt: TGTGCCACCAGAGGTCGGGAACTGTTTTTT

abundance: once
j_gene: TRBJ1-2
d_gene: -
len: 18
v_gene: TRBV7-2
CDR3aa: CASSLESGRQGGEYGYTF
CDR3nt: TGTGCCAGCAGCTTAGAGTCGGGACGCCAGGGAGGGGAGTATGGCTACACCTTC

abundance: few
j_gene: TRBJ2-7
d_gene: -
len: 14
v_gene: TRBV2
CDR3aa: CASSGINRDGEQYF
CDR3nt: TGTGCCAGCAGCGGGATAAACAGGGACGGGGAGCAGTACTTC

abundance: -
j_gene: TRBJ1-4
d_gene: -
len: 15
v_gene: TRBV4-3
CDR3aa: CASSQVPGAGEKLFF
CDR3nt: TGCGCCAGCAGCCAAGTGCCAGGGGCAGGGGAAAAACTGTTTTTT

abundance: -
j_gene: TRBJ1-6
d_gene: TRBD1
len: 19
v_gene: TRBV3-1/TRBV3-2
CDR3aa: CASSQTPGQGAFYNSPLHF
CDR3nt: TGTGCCAGCAGCCAGACCCCGGGACAGGGGGCGTTCTATAATTCACCCCTCCACTTT

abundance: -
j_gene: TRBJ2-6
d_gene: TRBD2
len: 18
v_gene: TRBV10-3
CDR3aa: CAISPAAGGSSGANVLTF
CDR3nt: TGTGCCATCAGTCCGGCAGCGGGAGGGTCATCTGGGGCCAACGTCCTGACTTTC

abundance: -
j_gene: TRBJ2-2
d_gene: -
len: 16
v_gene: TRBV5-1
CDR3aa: CASSAGDGSDTGELFF
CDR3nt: TGCGCCAGCAGCGCAGGGGACGGATCAGACACCGGGGAGCTGTTTTTT

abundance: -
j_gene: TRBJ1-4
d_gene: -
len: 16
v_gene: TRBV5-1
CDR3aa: CASSLVWTPGSDKLFF
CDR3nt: TGCGCCAGCAGCTTGGTGTGGACACCCGGGTCGGATAAACTGTTTTTT

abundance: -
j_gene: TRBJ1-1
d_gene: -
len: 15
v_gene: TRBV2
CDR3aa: CARLGGTESYTEAFF
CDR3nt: TGTGCCAGGCTTGGGGGGACCGAGTCCTACACTGAAGCTTTCTTT

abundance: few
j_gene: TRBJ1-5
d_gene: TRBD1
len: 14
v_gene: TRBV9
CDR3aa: CASSVTGGSQPQHF
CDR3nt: TGTGCCAGCAGCGTTACAGGGGGCAGTCAGCCCCAGCATTTT

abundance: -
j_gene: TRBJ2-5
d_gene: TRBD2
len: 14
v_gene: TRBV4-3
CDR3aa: CASSPRRGDKTQYF
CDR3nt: TGCGCCAGCAGCCCCCGGCGGGGGGACAAGACCCAGTACTTC

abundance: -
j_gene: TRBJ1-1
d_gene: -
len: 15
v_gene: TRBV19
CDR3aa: CASSNPEGSRTEAFF
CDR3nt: TGTGCCAGTAGTAACCCTGAGGGCTCCCGAACTGAAGCTTTCTTT

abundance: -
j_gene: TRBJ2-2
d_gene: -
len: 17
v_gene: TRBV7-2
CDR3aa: CASSSFGIRGDTGELFF
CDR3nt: TGTGCCAGCAGCTCCTTTGGGATCAGGGGAGACACCGGGGAGCTGTTTTTT

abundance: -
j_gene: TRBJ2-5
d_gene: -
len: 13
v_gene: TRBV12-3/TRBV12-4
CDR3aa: CASSLTQGETQYF
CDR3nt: TGTGCCAGCAGTTTAACGCAGGGGGAGACCCAGTACTTC

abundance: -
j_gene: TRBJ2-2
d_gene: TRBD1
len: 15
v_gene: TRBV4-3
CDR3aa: CASSQGTGTTGELFF
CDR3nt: TGCGCCAGCAGCCAGGGGACAGGGACTACCGGGGAGCTGTTTTTT

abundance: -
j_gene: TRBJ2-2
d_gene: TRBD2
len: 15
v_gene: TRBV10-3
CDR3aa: CAISESGTDTGELFF
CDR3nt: TGTGCCATCAGTGAGAGCGGGACTGACACCGGGGAGCTGTTTTTT

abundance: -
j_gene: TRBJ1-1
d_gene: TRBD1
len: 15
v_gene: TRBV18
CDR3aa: CASSPRGQADTEAFF
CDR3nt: TGTGCCAGCTCACCAAGGGGACAGGCGGACACTGAAGCTTTCTTT

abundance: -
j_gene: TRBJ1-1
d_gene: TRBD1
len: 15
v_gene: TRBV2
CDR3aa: CASRQTRQGNTEAFF
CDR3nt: TGTGCCAGCAGGCAAACACGACAGGGAAACACTGAAGCTTTCTTT

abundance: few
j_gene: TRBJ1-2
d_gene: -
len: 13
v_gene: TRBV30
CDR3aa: CAWSPLGGRGYTF
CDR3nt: TGTGCCTGGAGCCCGCTTGGGGGGAGAGGCTACACCTTC

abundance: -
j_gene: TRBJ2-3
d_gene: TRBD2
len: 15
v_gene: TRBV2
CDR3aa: CASSTTSGGTDTQYF
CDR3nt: TGTGCCAGCAGTACCACTAGCGGGGGTACAGATACGCAGTATTTT

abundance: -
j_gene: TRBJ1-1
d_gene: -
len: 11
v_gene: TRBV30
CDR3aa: CAWIQDGRAFF
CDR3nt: TGTGCCTGGATACAGGACGGCCGAGCTTTCTTT

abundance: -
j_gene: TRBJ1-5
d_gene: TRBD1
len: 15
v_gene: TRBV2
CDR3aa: CASSWDSLSNQPQHF
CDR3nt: TGTGCCAGCAGTTGGGACAGTCTCAGCAATCAGCCCCAGCATTTT

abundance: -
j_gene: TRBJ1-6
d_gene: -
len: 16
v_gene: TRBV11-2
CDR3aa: CASSLGPTLEYSPLHF
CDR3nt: TGTGCCAGCAGCTTAGGCCCCACCCTTGAGTATTCACCCCTCCACTTT

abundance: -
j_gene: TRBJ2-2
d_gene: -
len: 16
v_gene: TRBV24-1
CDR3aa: CATSEPSPGALGELFF
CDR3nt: TGTGCCACCAGTGAGCCCTCTCCAGGGGCGCTTGGAGAGCTGTTTTTT